One and the same sample provided the 4 T cell receptor beta chains below, sequenced in a study of blood T cell repertoires in COVID-19 (dated by TCRdb to the early 2020s). Library prep was done by the immunoSEQ multiplex PCR assay. Not all clones reach the TCRdb copy of this immuneACCESS table, which keeps in-frame sequences only. Checked studies attribute under half of the gap to unresolved V genes and leave the rest unexplained. Across this sample there are about 170,000 clones, with 80% to 90% seen only once. Approximately 11% of the sample belongs to the ten largest clones. Sequencing used peripheral blood. The receptor set was obtained from a woman in her sixties or seventies with COVID-19, enrolled during active disease.

The chain links TRBV3-1 (or the pseudogene TRBV3-2) to TRBJ1-3, with a possible D match to TRBD1 (5 bases). The CDR3 contains 14 residues. Germline loops: CDR1 LGHDT, CDR2 YNNKEL (reference sequence). V was cut by 5 bases and J by 0 bases, with 8 bases left in between. CDR3 in amino acids: CASSWGDSGNTIYF. The CDR3 region has the DNA TGTGCCAGCAGCTGGGGGGACTCTGGAAACACCATATATTTT.

The chain recombines TRBV27 with TRBJ2-2; 10 bases agree with TRBD2. Losses at the gene ends were 3 bases for V and 8 bases for J; bases not matched to a gene: 9. Germline V gene lookup returns CDR1 MNHEY and CDR2 SMNVEV (reference sequence). CDR3 size: 16 residues. Here the CDR3 reads CASSFPSGRSRGELFF. The CDR3 DNA is TGTGCCAGCAGTTTCCCTAGCGGGAGAAGTAGGGGGGAGCTGTTTTTT.

This clone is a singleton in its sample. This sequence joins TRBV7-8 and TRBJ2-7, with D possibly matching TRBD2 (5 bases). Germline V gene lookup returns CDR1 SGHVS and CDR2 FQNEAQ. The CDR3 covers 15 residues. V shed 4 bases and J shed 3 bases, with 16 bases lying between them. CDR3 DNA sequence: TGTGCCAGCAGCTCGCGCGGACTGCCTATCTACGAGCAGTACTTC. Its protein is CASSSRGLPIYEQYF.

This clone came up once. V is TRBV7-2 and J is TRBJ1-4; 10 positions match TRBD1. Germline values: CDR1 SGHTA, CDR2 FQGNSA. The CDR3 is made up of 18 amino acids. J lost 4 bases, V lost 3 bases, and 11 bases had no gene match. CDR3 nucleotide sequence: TGTGCCAGCAGCTTCCGACAGGGGGCTTCTATGTATAATGAAAAACTGTTTTTT. Residues: CASSFRQGASMYNEKLFF.